The 30 T cell receptor beta chains presented below share a single source sample, sequenced in a study of T cells in Graves' hyperthyroidism and ophthalmopathy. The CDR3 regions of TCR beta were amplified from RNA transcripts. Using the HTBI primer set, a first-round RT-PCR was run on the TCR CDR3. One entry per CDR3 protein results from TCRdb running MiXCR on the multiplex PCR reads. The sample has some 770,000 distinct CDR3 sequences; about 15% are singletons. The sequencing sample was made of blood. Receptors were obtained from a man younger than 35 with Graves' hyperthyroidism.

This clonotype was seen a few times. The DNA is omitted, as the CDR3 cannot be located on it reliably, and the CDR3 follows TCRdb's listing. The chain combines TRBV7-9 with TRBJ2-7; the DNA was not used to check the table's D call, TRBD2. The germline V gene encodes CDR1 SEHNR and CDR2 FQNEAQ (reference sequence). The CDR3 length equals 17 residues, ends included. The CDR3 reads CASSFYICSASPYEQYF.

This clonotype was recorded many times. The J gene is TRBJ2-1, the V gene TRBV18; D call uncertain. The CDR3 has 13 amino acids. Looked up from germline, CDR1 is KGHSH and CDR2 is LQKENI. Trimming shortened V by 0 bases and J by 7 bases, and 7 bases separated the two germline ends. For the CDR3, the DNA is TGTGCCAGCTCACCACCATCACAAAATGAGCAGTTCTTC. Protein product: CASSPPSQNEQFF.

This clonotype has a count of ten or more. This CDR3 is CSARLGGQETQYF. Written as DNA, the CDR3 is TGCAGTGCTAGACTGGGGGGCCAAGAGACCCAGTACTTC. The J gene is TRBJ2-5, the V gene TRBV20-1; a possible D gene is TRBD2 (6 bases). Germline-derived CDR1 and CDR2 are DFQATT and SNEGSKA (reference sequence). The CDR3 is made up of 13 amino acids. With 2 bases removed from V and 1 base from J, the gap between germline ends came to 8 bases.

This clonotype was detected ten times or more. Here the CDR3 DNA reads TGTGCCAGCTCACTAGACAGGGGCCGGGGGCCCCAGCATTTT. Translating it yields CASSLDRGRGPQHF. V is TRBV18 and J is TRBJ1-5, with 8 bases that match TRBD1. V was pared by 4 bases and J by 9 bases, with 8 bases of the junction left unmatched. There are 14 residues in the CDR3. Per the germline V gene, CDR1 is KGHSH and CDR2 is LQKENI.

In its sample, this clonotype was seen many times. The chain employs TRBV5-1 and TRBJ2-1; weak D call: TRBD2 (5 bases). The CDR3 is 13 amino acids. The germline V and J ends were trimmed by 0 bases and 9 bases, with 10 bases remaining between them. Germline V gene lookup returns CDR1 SGHRS and CDR2 YFSETQ. CDR3 sequence reads: CASSLAWGVEQFF. The CDR3 DNA reads as TGCGCCAGCAGCTTGGCTTGGGGAGTTGAGCAGTTCTTC.

The V gene is TRBV7-9, the J gene TRBJ2-6; tentatively, D is TRBD1 (6 bases). The V gene's germline CDR1 is SEHNR and CDR2 FQNEAQ (reference sequence). The CDR3 runs to 20 residues. The germline V and J ends were trimmed by 5 bases and 1 base, with 24 bases remaining between them. CDR3 sequence reads: CASSLLGARPKNSGANVLTF. The CDR3 nucleotides read TGTGCCAGCAGCCTCTTGGGGGCTCGCCCCAAAAATTCTGGGGCCAACGTCCTGACTTTC.

This clonotype has a count of ten or more. The V and J genes are TRBV7-9 and TRBJ2-7, with 9 bases aligning to TRBD2. The CDR3 sequence is 14 residues long. Germline CDR1 and CDR2: SEHNR and FQNEAQ (reference sequence). The junction had 8 bases not matched to a gene; V was cut back by 5 bases and J by 6 bases. CDR3 sequence: CASSMLAGTGEQYF. The CDR3 region has the DNA TGTGCCAGCAGCATGCTAGCGGGAACTGGCGAGCAGTACTTC.

The V gene is TRBV25-1, the J gene TRBJ1-1, with unresolved D. Deletions cut 3 bases from V and 4 bases from J, with 6 bases between. This CDR3 has 12 amino acids. Germline V gene data show CDR1 as MGHDK and CDR2 as SYGVNS. CDR3 residues: CASSEPGTEAFF. The CDR3 bases are TGTGCCAGCAGTGAGCCTGGCACTGAAGCTTTCTTT.

The chain links TRBV2 to TRBJ1-6; no firm D call. The germline V and J ends were trimmed by 7 bases and 3 bases, with 13 bases remaining between them. Germline loops: CDR1 SNHLY, CDR2 FYNNEI. The CDR3 totals 15 residues. CDR3 sequence reads: CASIKGQDYNSPLHF. The CDR3, as DNA: TGTGCCAGCATAAAAGGGCAGGACTATAATTCACCCCTCCACTTT.

This clonotype was counted ten times or more. This chain uses TRBV11-2 with TRBJ2-7, with TRBD2 identical over 12 bases. This CDR3 spans 16 amino acids. CDR1 SGHAT and CDR2 FQNNGV come from the germline V gene. Unmatched junction bases numbered 8, after V lost 3 bases and J lost 5 bases. The CDR3 spells CASSFRLAGGRNEQYF. In DNA form, the CDR3 reads TGTGCCAGCAGCTTCCGGCTAGCGGGAGGGCGCAACGAGCAGTACTTC.

At least ten counts were recorded for this clonotype. V and J are TRBV11-2 and TRBJ2-7; D is unclear. This CDR3 has 15 residues. From germline, CDR1 is SGHAT and CDR2 FQNNGV. The ends were cut back, 1 base at V and 0 bases at J, with 10 bases in the middle. CDR3 sequence: CASSLVYRSSYEQYF. The CDR3, as DNA: TGTGCCAGCAGCTTAGTATACCGCAGCTCCTACGAGCAGTACTTC. Supplemented by reference TRBV11-2 and TRBJ2-7, the full variable domain reads EAGVAQSPRYKIIEKRQSVAFWCNPISGHATLYWYQQILGQGPKLLIQFQNNGVVDDSQLPKDRFSAERLKGVDSTLKIQPAKLEDSAVYLCASSLVYRSSYEQYFGPGTRLTVT.

This clonotype was seen many times. The rearrangement uses TRBV28 and TRBJ2-7; TRBD1 agrees at 8 bases. There are 15 residues in the CDR3. Trimming took 6 bases from V and 4 from J; bases not matched to a gene: 11. Germline V gene lookup returns CDR1 MDHEN and CDR2 SYDVKM. Written as DNA, the CDR3 is TGTGCCAGCAGGGGTCCCGGGACAGGAGCTTACGAGCAGTACTTC. Amino acid sequence: CASRGPGTGAYEQYF.

This clonotype was seen ten or more times. The chain is built from TRBV20-1 and TRBJ2-3; TRBD2 matches 7 bases. Germline V gene data show CDR1 as DFQATT and CDR2 as SNEGSKA (reference sequence). Unmatched junction bases numbered 9, after V lost 0 bases and J lost 6 bases. The CDR3 contains 15 residues. As DNA, the CDR3 is TGCAGTGCTAGAGATCCCAGCGGGAATTCGGATACGCAGTATTTT. Its protein is CSARDPSGNSDTQYF.

The V call is TRBV29-1, the J call TRBJ2-5; 9 positions match TRBD1. V lost 7 bases to trimming and J lost 5 bases; unmatched junction nucleotides: 20. CDR1 is SQVTM and CDR2 is ANQGSEA in the germline V gene. The CDR3 has 17 amino acids. The DNA of the CDR3 is TGCAGCGCCAAAACCGAACAGGGGGCGCTGGTGTTCGAGACCCAGTACTTC. Translation: CSAKTEQGALVFETQYF.

This clonotype has a handful of counts. The rearrangement uses TRBV19 and TRBJ1-5; D not certain. Trimming cost V 5 bases and J 0 bases, with 8 bases left between them. This CDR3 contains 14 residues. Looked up from germline, CDR1 is LNHDA and CDR2 is SQIVND (reference sequence). The CDR3 DNA reads as TGTGCCAGTAGTCGGGGATATAGCAATCAGCCCCAGCATTTT. It is translated as CASSRGYSNQPQHF.

There are many counts of this clonotype. For the CDR3, the DNA is TGTGCCACCAGCAGGGACTGGGAGTACAATGAGCAGTTCTTC. Translating it yields CATSRDWEYNEQFF. The chain has TRBV15 and TRBJ2-1; D is perhaps TRBD2 (5 bases). V gave up 3 bases and J gave up 4 bases, with 10 bases separating them. CDR1 LNHNV and CDR2 YYDKDF come from the germline V gene (reference sequence). The CDR3 spans 14 residues. The entire variable domain, with the rest obtained from reference TRBV15 and TRBJ2-1, is as follows: DAMVIQNPRYQVTQFGKPVTLSCSQTLNHNVMYWYQQKSSQAPKLLFHYYDKDFNNEADTPDNFQSRRPNTSFCFLDIRSPGLGDTAMYLCATSRDWEYNEQFFGPGTRLTVL.

This clonotype has at least ten counts. The junction departs from the called germline gene at one end, perhaps through a read error. The V and J genes are TRBV4-1 and TRBJ2-5, with 9 positions matching TRBD1. Germline V CDR1 and CDR2: MGHRA, YSYEKL. The CDR3 extends over 13 amino acids. The CDR3 DNA reads as TGTGCCAGCAGCCAGGACAGGGGAGAGACCCAGTACTTC. Protein sequence: CASSQDRGETQYF.

In this sample, this clonotype turned up many times. V usage is TRBV28 and J usage is TRBJ2-2; D is undetermined. The V and J ends lost 4 bases and 7 bases respectively, with 10 bases between them. This CDR3 region has 13 residues. Germline V gene sequence: CDR1 MDHEN, CDR2 SYDVKM. This CDR3 is CASSYLGDGELFF. In DNA form, the CDR3 reads TGTGCCAGCAGTTACTTAGGAGACGGGGAGCTGTTTTTT.

Many counts were recorded for this clonotype. The chain couples TRBV10-3 to TRBJ1-1; D possibly corresponds to TRBD1 (6 bases). Trimming left V 8 bases short and J 2 bases short, with 12 bases between. The CDR3 is made up of 13 amino acids. CDR1 and CDR2 (germline): ENHRY, SYGVKD. This CDR3 is CAIQRGVNTEAFF. As DNA, the CDR3 is TGTGCCATCCAAAGGGGGGTTAACACTGAAGCTTTCTTT.

The chain uses TRBV20-1 and TRBJ2-1; D uncertain. Trimming cost V 6 bases and J 6 bases, with 12 bases left between them. The CDR3 runs to 12 residues. Germline CDR1 reads DFQATT; CDR2 reads SNEGSKA (reference sequence). In nucleotides, the CDR3 is TGCAGTGCGGACCTAAATTCCAATGAGCAGTTCTTC. Its translation is CSADLNSNEQFF.

The chain recombines TRBV10-3 with TRBJ2-6; D may be TRBD1 (5 bases). The CDR3 contains 17 residues. Germline values: CDR1 ENHRY, CDR2 SYGVKD. Between the trimmed V and J ends, which lost 3 bases and 0 bases, there was a span of 12 bases. CDR3 nucleotide sequence: TGTGCCATCAGTGAAATCGGGCAGGGCTCTGGGGCCAACGTCCTGACTTTC. Its protein is CAISEIGQGSGANVLTF.

There are many counts of this clonotype. The chain joins TRBV20-1 to TRBJ2-7; TRBD2 matches at 12 bases. V was pared by 5 bases and J by 4 bases, with 6 bases of the junction left unmatched. CDR1 is DFQATT and CDR2 is SNEGSKA in the germline V gene (reference sequence). The length of the CDR3 is 14 residues. CDR3 sequence reads: CSAPTSGSAYEQYF. The CDR3 coding sequence is TGCAGTGCTCCGACTAGCGGGAGTGCGTACGAGCAGTACTTC.

The chain carries TRBV7-8 and TRBJ2-1, with TRBD2 matching over 8 bases. CDR1 SGHVS and CDR2 FQNEAQ come from the germline V gene. Germline trimming cut 2 bases from V and 15 bases from J; bases unmatched to any gene: 15. The CDR3 contains 15 residues. In nucleotides, the CDR3 is TGTGCCAGCAGCTTACCCCAGCACCGTCGGGGGGGTTGGTTCTTC. Protein: CASSLPQHRRGGWFF.

This clonotype came up many times. The chain carries TRBV2 and TRBJ1-2; D not resolved. With 3 bases removed from V and 6 bases from J, the gap between germline ends came to 14 bases. The CDR3 covers 14 residues. Germline V lookup: CDR1 SNHLY, CDR2 FYNNEI. The CDR3: CASSDEALRDGYTF. CDR3 nucleotides: TGTGCCAGCAGTGACGAGGCTCTTAGGGATGGCTACACCTTC.

The rearrangement links TRBV7-2 to TRBJ1-1; 10 bases align to TRBD1. CDR3 size: 15 residues. CDR1 is SGHTA and CDR2 is FQGNSA in the germline V gene. The J segment lost 4 bases and the V segment lost 5 bases, leaving 7 bases of the junction unmatched. The chain's CDR3 is CASSLEGTGVTEAFF. CDR3 nucleotides: TGTGCCAGCAGCCTAGAAGGGACAGGGGTCACTGAAGCTTTCTTT.

This clonotype was observed a handful of times. The genes are TRBV7-8 and TRBJ2-1; D is uncertain. CDR1 is SGHVS and CDR2 is FQNEAQ in the germline V gene. CDR3 length: 13 residues. V shed 7 bases and J shed 4 bases, with 11 bases lying between them. The CDR3 protein is CASKLYEYNEQFF. The CDR3, as DNA: TGTGCCAGCAAACTTTACGAGTACAATGAGCAGTTCTTC.

This chain links TRBV24-1 with TRBJ2-3, with 14 bases identical to TRBD2. The CDR3 length is 16 residues. Per the germline V gene, CDR1 is KGHDR and CDR2 is SFDVKD. V lost 4 bases, J lost 5 bases, and 4 bases stayed unmatched. CDR3 sequence reads: CATSDPGLAGEDTQYF. CDR3 DNA sequence: TGTGCCACCAGTGACCCGGGACTAGCGGGAGAAGATACGCAGTATTTT.

Many counts were recorded for this clonotype. The chain couples TRBV6-6 to TRBJ2-5; no firm D call. Germline CDR1 reads MNHNY; CDR2 reads SVGAGI (reference sequence). This CDR3 has 16 residues. Between the trimmed V and J ends, which lost 0 bases and 7 bases, there was a span of 18 bases. In DNA, the CDR3 is TGTGCCAGCAGTTACTCCTACTTCCAGTTAAACACGACCCAGTACTTC. Residues: CASSYSYFQLNTTQYF.

Regarding this clonotype: A single base separates this from a much larger clone, so it may be a read error. The CDR3 loop reads CARSRGADYGYTF. The CDR3 DNA reads as TGTGCCAGATCAAGGGGGGCCGACTATGGCTACACCTTC. This rearrangement joins TRBV18 to TRBJ1-2, with a tentative D call TRBD1 (6 bases). The V gene lost 9 bases and the J gene lost 3 bases, with 14 bases spanning the gap. From germline, CDR1 is KGHSH and CDR2 LQKENI. The CDR3 runs 13 residues.

This clonotype was detected a few times. V is TRBV6-6 and J is TRBJ2-3, with no clear D. V gave up 0 bases and J gave up 4 bases, with 8 bases separating them. Per germline, CDR1 MNHNY and CDR2 SVGAGI (reference sequence). The CDR3 has 14 residues. CDR3: CASSYSSAADTQYF. The CDR3 nucleotides read TGTGCCAGCAGTTACTCGAGCGCCGCAGATACGCAGTATTTT.